This T cell receptor beta chain was captured in a study of breast tumors, draining lymph nodes, adjacent tissues (dated by TCRdb to about 2016). General notes on the study: The study compared TCR beta repertoires across tumor, adjacent nontumor tissue and axillary lymph nodes from breast cancer patients. The study aimed to assess the relationships and possible T-cell exchange between tumor, surrounding tissue and draining lymph node repertoires in human breast cancer.

From the cysteine through the phenylalanine, the CDR3 covers 16 amino acids. The read is trimmed to its CDR3 DNA, 48 bases read in frame from base 1. Ends trimmed: V by 5 bases, J by 4 bases; bases unmatched to a gene: 9. For CDR1 and CDR2, the germline V gene lists MRHNA and SNTAGT. There are many counts of this clonotype. The antigen this receptor binds is unknown. Qualities for individual bases were not recorded, and no much larger clone is one base off. Lymph node samples were obtained from the axillary draining lymph nodes of breast cancer patients. TCRdb records Illumina HiSeq 2000 as the sequencer. Multiplex PCR amplification was used to build the TCR beta chain libraries. The amplified TCR beta chain products were analyzed by high-throughput sequencing. The public reads were reanalyzed by TCRdb: fastp trimming at Q25, MiXCR alignment, in-frame beta chains only. A single entry per CDR3 protein holds the most common genes and DNA from its merged rows. The sample contains 180,000 or so distinct CDR3 sequences, around a third of them found a single time. Roughly 4.3% of the sample belongs to the ten largest clones.

Study-wide conclusions, independent of this receptor: A scenario in which most tumor T cells derive from the lymph node and then expand within tumor tissue was judged to be consistent with the data. Tumor and nontumor tissue repertoires were significantly more similar in luminal-like than in basal-like breast cancer. The conclusion that tumor T cells originate in lymph nodes was presented as consistent with a hypothesis rather than as directly demonstrated. Tumor T-cell repertoires showed less diversity than lymph node repertoires and more diversity than nontumor tissue repertoires, and tumor T-cell repertoires showed preferential V and J gene usage.

This clonotype was sampled from a female donor with breast cancer. Some clones in this sample may be carry-over from other donors' samples. The sample taken for sequencing was axillary lymph node tissue. The sequence joins TRBV6-4 to TRBJ2-1, with 9 junctional bases fitting TRBD2. The encoded CDR3 is CASSHERGAEYNEQFF. The nucleotides are TGTGCCAGCAGTCACGAGCGGGGGGCCGAGTACAATGAGCAGTTCTTC.